Shown below are 19 T cell receptor beta chains from a single sample sequenced in a study of cytotoxic CD8 clonotypes in ibrutinib-treated CLL. This table comes from immunoSEQ multiplex PCR, and its TCRdb copy is limited to in-frame clones, with some not included. In the table there are 110,000 to 150,000 clones, roughly three quarters of which are singletons. Sequenced here: PBMCs, sampled after 12 months of ibrutinib treatment. The receptor set was obtained from a human donor with chronic lymphocytic leukemia.

V and J are TRBV4-3 and TRBJ2-7; either TRBD1 or TRBD2 may supply D (6 bases each). V lost 1 base to trimming and J lost 6 bases, with 16 bases between them. The CDR3 is 15 amino acids. CDR1 is LGHNA, CDR2 YSLEER, per germline. The CDR3 loop reads CASSQGPGALTEQYF. CDR3 sequence (DNA): TGCGCCAGCAGCCAAGGGCCGGGGGCGCTTACCGAGCAGTACTTC.

The chain carries TRBV10-3 and TRBJ2-7; 8 bases match TRBD1. This CDR3 comprises 16 residues. V was clipped by 3 bases and J by 6 bases; unmatched bases: 13. Germline CDR1 reads ENHRY; CDR2 reads SYGVKD. CDR3: CAISDFPGTGYREQYF. Written as DNA, the CDR3 is TGTGCCATCAGTGATTTCCCAGGGACAGGATATCGCGAGCAGTACTTC.

Here the CDR3 reads CASSPGVAEEQFF. CDR3 coding DNA: TGTGCCAGTAGTCCCGGGGTGGCGGAGGAGCAGTTCTTC. V and J are TRBV19 and TRBJ2-1; the D gene is possibly TRBD2 (5 bases). Trimming cost V 5 bases and J 10 bases, with 15 bases left between them. Germline assignment: CDR1 LNHDA and CDR2 SQIVND (reference sequence). This CDR3 is built from 13 residues.

V gene TRBV5-1 combines with J gene TRBJ2-3; TRBD2 matches 8 bases. CDR1 is SGHRS and CDR2 is YFSETQ in the germline V gene. There are 15 residues in the CDR3. Trimming cost V 4 bases and J 2 bases; bases outside gene matches: 6. The CDR3 DNA is TGCGCCAGCAGCGCTACTAGCGGACCCACAGATACGCAGTATTTT. This encodes CASSATSGPTDTQYF.

The rearrangement links TRBV6-5 to TRBJ2-7; a possible D gene is TRBD1 (5 bases). V lost 7 bases and J lost 2, with 18 bases in between. CDR3 size: 15 residues. CDR1 and CDR2 from the germline V gene are MNHEY and SVGAGI. The CDR3 loop is CASTPRRNRPYEQYF. CDR3 in DNA: TGTGCCAGCACCCCCCGAAGGAACAGGCCCTACGAGCAGTACTTC.

This clone came up once. The rearrangement links TRBV27 to TRBJ2-5, with D perhaps TRBD1 (6 bases). CDR1 and CDR2 from the germline V gene are MNHEY and SMNVEV (reference sequence). V gave up 6 bases and J gave up 4 bases, with 12 bases separating them. CDR3 size: 13 residues. In DNA, the CDR3 is TGTGCCAGCAGGCCTCAGGGGAGAGAGACCCAGTACTTC. Translation: CASRPQGRETQYF.

Only a few counts were recorded for this clone. The gene calls are TRBV10-3 and TRBJ2-2, with D possibly matching TRBD1 (5 bases). The V end lost 4 bases, the J end lost 4 bases, and 10 bases lay between the germline ends. CDR1 and CDR2 from the germline V gene are ENHRY and SYGVKD. There are 14 residues in the CDR3. The DNA of the CDR3 is TGTGCCATCAGTGGACAGTCCCTCACCGGGGAGCTGTTTTTT. Translation gives CAISGQSLTGELFF.

The chain recombines TRBV4-3 with TRBJ2-3; tentatively, D is TRBD2 (6 bases). This CDR3 has 14 amino acids. The germline CDR1 and CDR2 sequences are LGHNA and YSLEER. Trimming pared 0 bases from V and 3 bases from J, leaving 7 bases between. This CDR3 is CASSQDGLTDTQYF. The CDR3 DNA is TGCGCCAGCAGCCAAGATGGACTAACAGATACGCAGTATTTT.

The V and J genes are TRBV5-1 and TRBJ2-1; 8 bases map to TRBD1. The ends lost 4 bases at V and 15 bases at J; junction bases unmatched: 9. The CDR3 is 12 residues long. CDR1 and CDR2 from the germline V gene are SGHRS and YFSETQ. CDR3 bases: TGCGCCAGCAGCATATCAGGGGGCCCTCGGTTCTTC. Translating gives CASSISGGPRFF.

This clone is a singleton in its sample. CDR3 sequence: CASSRYRGEDQPQHF. In DNA, the CDR3 is TGTGCCAGTAGTAGGTACCGAGGAGAGGATCAGCCCCAGCATTTT. The gene calls are TRBV19 and TRBJ1-5; the D is unclear. The germline gives CDR1 LNHDA, CDR2 SQIVND (reference sequence). Trimming removed 4 bases from V and 5 bases from J, with 15 bases in between. This CDR3 is 15 amino acids long.

CDR3 protein: CASSSHRQGYEQYF. The CDR3 nucleotides read TGTGCCAGCAGCTCACACCGACAGGGTTACGAGCAGTACTTC. V gene TRBV11-2 combines with J gene TRBJ2-7, with 7 bases fitting TRBD1. Per the germline V gene, CDR1 is SGHAT and CDR2 is FQNNGV. V dropped 4 bases and J dropped 4; count of bases not matched to a gene: 7. This CDR3 spans 14 amino acids.

In the case of this clone: Sequence at one end of the junction differs from germline and may be a read error. The chain has TRBV10-1 and TRBJ2-1; D possibly corresponds to TRBD2 (6 bases). The length of the CDR3 is 15 residues. Germline V CDR1 and CDR2: WNHNN, SYGVQD (reference sequence). CDR3 nucleotides: TGCGCCAGCAGCGCGGGACTCCCTTACTACAGTGAGCAGTTCTTC. Translating gives CASSAGLPYYSEQFF.

The rearrangement uses TRBV2 and TRBJ1-5; D remains unclear. This CDR3 is 13 amino acids long. The ends were cut back, 6 bases at V and 5 bases at J, with 11 bases in the middle. The germline V gene encodes CDR1 SNHLY and CDR2 FYNNEI. In nucleotides, the CDR3 is TGTGCCAGCAGGCAGGAGTATTATCAGCCCCAGCATTTT. Residues: CASRQEYYQPQHF.

This chain links TRBV5-1 with TRBJ1-1; D perhaps matches TRBD1 (6 bases). This CDR3 contains 15 residues. Germline CDR1 is SGHRS and CDR2 is YFSETQ. V lost 5 bases and J lost 0, with 14 bases in between. CDR3 residues: CASRGAGSMNTEAFF. Here the CDR3 DNA reads TGCGCCAGCAGGGGGGCAGGGTCCATGAACACTGAAGCTTTCTTT.

In its sample, this clone was seen many times. The chain couples TRBV28 to TRBJ1-5; perhaps TRBD1 as D (5 bases). CDR1 is MDHEN, CDR2 SYDVKM, per germline. Deletions cut 2 bases from V and 4 bases from J, with 9 bases between. The CDR3 is made up of 14 amino acids. The CDR3 DNA sequence: TGTGCCAGCAGTTTAGATGGGGGGAATCAGCCCCAGCATTTT. Protein product: CASSLDGGNQPQHF.

This chain joins TRBV7-2 and TRBJ1-3; maybe TRBD1 (5 bases). Germline-derived CDR1 and CDR2 are SGHTA and FQGNSA. The CDR3 loop spans 15 amino acids. With 4 bases removed from V and 6 bases from J, the gap between germline ends came to 16 bases. The CDR3 DNA is TGTGCCAGCAGCTACTCCCAGGGAGCCCAAAACACCATATATTTT. As protein: CASSYSQGAQNTIYF.

V gene TRBV12-5 combines with J gene TRBJ1-1; D might be TRBD1 (5 bases). The CDR3 is 11 amino acids. The germline V gene has CDR1 LGHNT and CDR2 FRNRAP. V lost 5 bases and J lost 10, with 11 bases in between. This chain's CDR3 is CASGPTEAAFF. DNA of the CDR3: TGTGCTAGTGGTCCGACAGAGGCAGCTTTCTTT.

The V call is TRBV28, the J call TRBJ2-5; tentatively, D is TRBD2 (5 bases). CDR1 MDHEN and CDR2 SYDVKM come from the germline V gene. V was cut by 4 bases and J by 4 bases, with 13 bases left in between. CDR3 length: 14 amino acids. The CDR3 reads CASSYLASVETQYF. The CDR3 nucleotides read TGTGCCAGCAGTTACCTAGCATCGGTAGAGACCCAGTACTTC. Filled out from reference TRBV28 and TRBJ2-5, the complete variable domain reads DVKVTQSSRYLVKRTGEKVFLECVQDMDHENMFWYRQDPGLGLRLIYFSYDVKMKEKGDIPEGYSVSREKKERFSLILESASTNQTSMYLCASSYLASVETQYFGPGTRLLVL.

This clone has just one count. The chain recombines TRBV29-1 with TRBJ2-7; D might be TRBD2 (6 bases). V gave up 4 bases and J gave up 6 bases, with 16 bases separating them. The CDR3 totals 13 residues. Germline V gene data show CDR1 as SQVTM and CDR2 as ANQGSEA. CDR3 protein: CSVAASAETEQYF. In DNA, the CDR3 is TGCAGCGTTGCTGCTAGCGCCGAGACCGAGCAGTACTTC.